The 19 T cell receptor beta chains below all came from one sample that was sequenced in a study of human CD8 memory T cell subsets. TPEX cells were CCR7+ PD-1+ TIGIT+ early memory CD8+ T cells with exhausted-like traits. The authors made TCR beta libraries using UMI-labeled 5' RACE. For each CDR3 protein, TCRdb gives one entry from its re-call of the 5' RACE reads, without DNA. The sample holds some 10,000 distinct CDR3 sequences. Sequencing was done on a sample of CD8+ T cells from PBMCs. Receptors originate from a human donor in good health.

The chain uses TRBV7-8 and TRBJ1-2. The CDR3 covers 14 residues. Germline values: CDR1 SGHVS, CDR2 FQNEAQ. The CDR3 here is CASSLNSGVEGYTF.

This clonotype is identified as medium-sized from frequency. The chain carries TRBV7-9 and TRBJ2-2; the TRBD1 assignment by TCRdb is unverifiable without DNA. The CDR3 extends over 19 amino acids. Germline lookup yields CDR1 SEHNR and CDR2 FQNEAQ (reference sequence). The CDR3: CASSSVRGQQTFSTGELFF. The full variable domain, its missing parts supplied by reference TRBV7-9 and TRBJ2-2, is DTGVSQNPRHKITKRGQNVTFRCDPISEHNRLYWYRQTLGQGPEFLTYFQNEAQLEKSRLLSDRFSAERPKGSFSTLEIQRTEQGDSAMYLCASSSVRGQQTFSTGELFFGEGSRLTVL.

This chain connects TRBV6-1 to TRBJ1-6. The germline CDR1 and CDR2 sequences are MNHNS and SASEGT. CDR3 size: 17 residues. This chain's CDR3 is CASSDVSGSSYNSPLHF.

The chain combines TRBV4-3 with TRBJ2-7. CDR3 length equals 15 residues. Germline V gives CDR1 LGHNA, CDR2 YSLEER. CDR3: CASSQEDGSSYEQYF.

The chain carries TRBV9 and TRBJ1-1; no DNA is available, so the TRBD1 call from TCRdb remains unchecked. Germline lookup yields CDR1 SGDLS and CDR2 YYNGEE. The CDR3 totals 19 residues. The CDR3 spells CASSARPQNSGPTGTEAFF.

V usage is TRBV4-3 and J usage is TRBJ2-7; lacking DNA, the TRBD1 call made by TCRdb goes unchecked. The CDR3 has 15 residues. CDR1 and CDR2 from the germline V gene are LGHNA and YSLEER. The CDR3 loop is CASSQGGTGGYEQYF.

CDR3 region: CATSDPDGTSEIYNEQFF. This rearrangement joins TRBV24-1 to TRBJ2-1; no DNA is available, so the TRBD1 call from TCRdb remains unchecked. The CDR3 has 18 residues. The V gene's germline CDR1 is KGHDR and CDR2 SFDVKD.

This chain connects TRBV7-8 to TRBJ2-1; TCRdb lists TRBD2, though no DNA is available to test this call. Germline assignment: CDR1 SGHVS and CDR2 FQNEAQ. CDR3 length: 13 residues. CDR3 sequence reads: CASSFGPYNEQFF.

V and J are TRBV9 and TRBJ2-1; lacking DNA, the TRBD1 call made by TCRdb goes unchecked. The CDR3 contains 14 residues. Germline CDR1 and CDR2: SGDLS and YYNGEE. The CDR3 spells CASSVGPGSGEQFF.

The CDR3 here is CASSSDRGPNYQPQHF. The V call is TRBV27, the J call TRBJ1-5; TCRdb's assignment of TRBD1 cannot be checked, as there is no DNA. This CDR3 is 16 amino acids long. Germline assignment: CDR1 MNHEY and CDR2 SMNVEV (reference sequence).

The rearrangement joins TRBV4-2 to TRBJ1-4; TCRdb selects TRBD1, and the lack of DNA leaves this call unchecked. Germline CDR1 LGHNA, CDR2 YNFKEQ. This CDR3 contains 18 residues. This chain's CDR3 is CASSQVIRRTGGDEKLFF.

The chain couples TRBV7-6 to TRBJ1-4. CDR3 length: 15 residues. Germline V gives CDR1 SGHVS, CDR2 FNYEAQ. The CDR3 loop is CASGVSSATNEKLFF.

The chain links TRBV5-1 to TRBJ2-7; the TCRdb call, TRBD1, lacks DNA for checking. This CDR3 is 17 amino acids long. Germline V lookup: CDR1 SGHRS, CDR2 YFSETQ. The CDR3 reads CASSLVPGRSNLYEQYF.

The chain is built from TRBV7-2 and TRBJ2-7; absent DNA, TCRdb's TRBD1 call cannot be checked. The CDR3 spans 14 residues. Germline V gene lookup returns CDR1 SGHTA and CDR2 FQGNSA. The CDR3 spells CASSLGSDREEQYF.

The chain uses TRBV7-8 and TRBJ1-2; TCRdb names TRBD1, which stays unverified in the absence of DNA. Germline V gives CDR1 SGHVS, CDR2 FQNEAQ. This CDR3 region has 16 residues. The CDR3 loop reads CASRQHKGAISGGYTF. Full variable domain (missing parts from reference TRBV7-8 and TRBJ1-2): GAGVSQSPRYKVAKRGQDVALRCDPISGHVSLFWYQQALGQGPEFLTYFQNEAQLDKSGLPSDRFFAERPEGSVSTLKIQRTQQEDSAVYLCASRQHKGAISGGYTFGSGTRLTVV.

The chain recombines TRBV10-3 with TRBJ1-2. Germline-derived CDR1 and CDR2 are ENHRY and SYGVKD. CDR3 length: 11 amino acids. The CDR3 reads CAISESRGYTF.

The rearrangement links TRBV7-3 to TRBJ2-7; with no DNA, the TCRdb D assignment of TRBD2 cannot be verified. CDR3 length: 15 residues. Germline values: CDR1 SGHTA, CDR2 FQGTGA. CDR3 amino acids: CASSLTASGRYEQYF.

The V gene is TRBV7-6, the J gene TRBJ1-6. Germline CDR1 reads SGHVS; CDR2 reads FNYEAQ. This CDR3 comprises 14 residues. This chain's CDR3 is CASSPGGPRTPLHF.

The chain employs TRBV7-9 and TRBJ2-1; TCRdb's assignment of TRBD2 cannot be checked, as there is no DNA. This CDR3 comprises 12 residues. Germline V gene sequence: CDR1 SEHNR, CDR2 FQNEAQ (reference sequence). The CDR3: CASSLAADEQFF.